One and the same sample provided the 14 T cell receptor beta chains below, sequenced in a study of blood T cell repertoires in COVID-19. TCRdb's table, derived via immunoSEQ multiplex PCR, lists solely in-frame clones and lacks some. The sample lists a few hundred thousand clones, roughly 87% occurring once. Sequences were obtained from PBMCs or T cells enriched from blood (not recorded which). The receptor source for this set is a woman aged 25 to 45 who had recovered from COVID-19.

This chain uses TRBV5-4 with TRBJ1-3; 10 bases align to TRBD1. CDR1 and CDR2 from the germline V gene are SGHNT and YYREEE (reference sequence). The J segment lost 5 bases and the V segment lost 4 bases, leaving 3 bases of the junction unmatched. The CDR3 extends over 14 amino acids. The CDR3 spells CASSEGQGRNTIYF. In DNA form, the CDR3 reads TGTGCCAGCAGCGAGGGACAGGGGAGAAACACCATATATTTT. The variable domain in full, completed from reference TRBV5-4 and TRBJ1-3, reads ETGVTQSPTHLIKTRGQQVTLRCSSQSGHNTVSWYQQALGQGPQFIFQYYREEENGRGNFPPRFSGLQFPNYSSELNVNALELDDSALYLCASSEGQGRNTIYFGEGSWLTVV.

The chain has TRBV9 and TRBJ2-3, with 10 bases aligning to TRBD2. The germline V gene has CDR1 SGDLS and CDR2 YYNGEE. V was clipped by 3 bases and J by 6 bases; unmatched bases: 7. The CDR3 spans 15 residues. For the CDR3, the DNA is TGTGCCAGCAGCGCCGGGACTAGCGTTGCCGATACGCAGTATTTT. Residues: CASSAGTSVADTQYF.

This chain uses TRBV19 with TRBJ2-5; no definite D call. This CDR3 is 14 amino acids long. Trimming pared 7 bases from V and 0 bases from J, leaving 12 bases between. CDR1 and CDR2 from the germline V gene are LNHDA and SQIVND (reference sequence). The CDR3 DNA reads TGTGCCAGTACCCATAGACACAACCAAGAGACCCAGTACTTC. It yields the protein CASTHRHNQETQYF. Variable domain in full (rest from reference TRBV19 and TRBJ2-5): DGGITQSPKYLFRKEGQNVTLSCEQNLNHDAMYWYRQDPGQGLRLIYYSQIVNDFQKGDIAEGYSVSREKKESFPLTVTSAQKNPTAFYLCASTHRHNQETQYFGPGTRLLVL.

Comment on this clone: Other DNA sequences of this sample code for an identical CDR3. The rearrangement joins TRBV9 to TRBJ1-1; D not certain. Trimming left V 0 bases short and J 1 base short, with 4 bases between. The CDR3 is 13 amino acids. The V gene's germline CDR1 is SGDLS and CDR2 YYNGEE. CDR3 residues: CASSVAGNTEAFF. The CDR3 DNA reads TGTGCCAGCAGCGTAGCAGGGAACACTGAAGCTTTCTTT. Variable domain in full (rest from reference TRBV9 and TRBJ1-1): DSGVTQTPKHLITATGQRVTLRCSPRSGDLSVYWYQQSLDQGLQFLIQYYNGEERAKGNILERFSAQQFPDLHSELNLSSLELGDSALYFCASSVAGNTEAFFGQGTRLTVV.

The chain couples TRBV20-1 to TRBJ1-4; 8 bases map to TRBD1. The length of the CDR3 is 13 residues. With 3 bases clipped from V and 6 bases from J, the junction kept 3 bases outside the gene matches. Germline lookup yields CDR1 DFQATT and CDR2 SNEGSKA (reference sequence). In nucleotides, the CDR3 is TGCAGTGCTAGTACAGGGGGATATGAAAAACTGTTTTTT. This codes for CSASTGGYEKLFF.

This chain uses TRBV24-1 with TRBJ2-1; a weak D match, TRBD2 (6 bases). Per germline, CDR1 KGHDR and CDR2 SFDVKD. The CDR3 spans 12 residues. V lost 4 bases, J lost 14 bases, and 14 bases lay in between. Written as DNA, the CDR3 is TGTGCCACCAGTGACCCCGGGACTCAGGAGTTCTTC. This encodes CATSDPGTQEFF.

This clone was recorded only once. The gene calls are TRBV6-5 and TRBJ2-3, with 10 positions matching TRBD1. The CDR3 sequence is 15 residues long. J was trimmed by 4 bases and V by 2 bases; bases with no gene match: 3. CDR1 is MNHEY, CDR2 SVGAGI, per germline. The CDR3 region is CASSYGGTGADTQYF. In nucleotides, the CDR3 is TGTGCCAGCAGTTACGGGGGGACAGGGGCAGATACGCAGTATTTT.

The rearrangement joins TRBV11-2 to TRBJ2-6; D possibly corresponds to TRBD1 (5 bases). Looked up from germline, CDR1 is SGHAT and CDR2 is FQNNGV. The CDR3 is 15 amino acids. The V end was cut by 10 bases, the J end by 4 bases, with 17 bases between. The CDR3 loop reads CATSLDSTGANVLTF. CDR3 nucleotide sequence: TGTGCCACTAGTCTCGACAGTACGGGGGCCAACGTCCTGACTTTC.

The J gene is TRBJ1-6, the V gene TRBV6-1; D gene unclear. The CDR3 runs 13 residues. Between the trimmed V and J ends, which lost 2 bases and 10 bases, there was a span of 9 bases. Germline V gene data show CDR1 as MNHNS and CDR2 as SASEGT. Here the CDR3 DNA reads TGTGCCAGCAGTGAAAGAGAAACCTCACCCCTCCACTTT. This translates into CASSERETSPLHF.

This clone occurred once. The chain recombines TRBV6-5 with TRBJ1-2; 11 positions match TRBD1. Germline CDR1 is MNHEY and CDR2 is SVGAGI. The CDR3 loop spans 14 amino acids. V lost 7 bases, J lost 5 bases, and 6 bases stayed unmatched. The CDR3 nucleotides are TGTGCCAGCACCACGGGACAGGGGGATTATGGCTACACCTTC. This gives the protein CASTTGQGDYGYTF.

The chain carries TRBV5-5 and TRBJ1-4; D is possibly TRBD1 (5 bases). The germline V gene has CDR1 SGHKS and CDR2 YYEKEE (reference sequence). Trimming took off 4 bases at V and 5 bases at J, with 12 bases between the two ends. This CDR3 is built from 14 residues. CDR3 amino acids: CASSVQGWNEKLFF. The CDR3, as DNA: TGTGCCAGCAGCGTCCAGGGTTGGAATGAAAAACTGTTTTTT.

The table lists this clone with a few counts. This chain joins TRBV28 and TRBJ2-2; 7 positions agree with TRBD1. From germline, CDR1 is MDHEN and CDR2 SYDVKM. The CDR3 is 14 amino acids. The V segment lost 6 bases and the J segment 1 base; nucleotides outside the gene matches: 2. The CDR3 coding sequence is TGTGCCAGCAGGGACAGGCTGAACACCGGGGAGCTGTTTTTT. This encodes CASRDRLNTGELFF.

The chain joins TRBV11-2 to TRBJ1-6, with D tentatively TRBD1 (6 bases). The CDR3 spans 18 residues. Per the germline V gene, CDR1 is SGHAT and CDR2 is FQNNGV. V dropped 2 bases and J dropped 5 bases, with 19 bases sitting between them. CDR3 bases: TGTGCCAGCAGCTTACTTGCCCGCCAGGGGTCGAATAATTCACCCCTCCACTTT. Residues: CASSLLARQGSNNSPLHF. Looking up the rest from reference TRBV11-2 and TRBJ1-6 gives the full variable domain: EAGVAQSPRYKIIEKRQSVAFWCNPISGHATLYWYQQILGQGPKLLIQFQNNGVVDDSQLPKDRFSAERLKGVDSTLKIQPAKLEDSAVYLCASSLLARQGSNNSPLHFGNGTRLTVT.

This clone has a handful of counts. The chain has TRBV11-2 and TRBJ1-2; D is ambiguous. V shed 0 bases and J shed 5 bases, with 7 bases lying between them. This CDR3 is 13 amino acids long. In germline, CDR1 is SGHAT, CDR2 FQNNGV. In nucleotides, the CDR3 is TGTGCCAGCAGCTTAGATCTAGCGTATGGCTACACCTTC. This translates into CASSLDLAYGYTF. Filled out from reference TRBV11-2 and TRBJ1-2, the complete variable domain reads EAGVAQSPRYKIIEKRQSVAFWCNPISGHATLYWYQQILGQGPKLLIQFQNNGVVDDSQLPKDRFSAERLKGVDSTLKIQPAKLEDSAVYLCASSLDLAYGYTFGSGTRLTVV.